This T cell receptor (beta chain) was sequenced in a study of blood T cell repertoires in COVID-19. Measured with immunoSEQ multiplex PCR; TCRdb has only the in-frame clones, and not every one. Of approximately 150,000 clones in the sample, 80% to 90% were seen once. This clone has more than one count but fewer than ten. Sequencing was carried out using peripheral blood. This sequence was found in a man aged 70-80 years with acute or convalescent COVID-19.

The chain's CDR3 is CSVEDKVRVTGEQFF. In DNA, the CDR3 is TGCAGCGTTGAAGATAAGGTCAGGGTAACCGGTGAGCAGTTCTTC. The chain is built from TRBV29-1 and TRBJ2-1; TRBD1 might be the D (5 bases). Per the germline V gene, CDR1 is SQVTM and CDR2 is ANQGSEA. The CDR3 is made up of 15 amino acids. Trimming took off 0 bases at V and 9 bases at J, with 18 bases between the two ends.